This TCR beta chain emerged from a study of control samples from healthy donors and cancer patients. V lost 5 bases and J lost 9, with 14 bases in between. CDR1 MNHEY and CDR2 SMNVEV come from the germline V gene (reference sequence). The CDR3 has 13 residues. Only in-frame clones appear in the TCRdb table, and some are missing; sequencing was by immunoSEQ multiplex PCR. In the table there are around 100,000 clones, roughly 92% of which are singletons. The chain combines TRBV27 with TRBJ1-5; possibly TRBD1 for D (5 bases). Material: blood. This sequence originates from a human donor in good health. The donor label of this sample is uncertain. The CDR3 loop is CASSQGPGPPQHF. CDR3 DNA sequence: TGTGCCAGCAGTCAGGGACCCGGACCGCCCCAGCATTTT.